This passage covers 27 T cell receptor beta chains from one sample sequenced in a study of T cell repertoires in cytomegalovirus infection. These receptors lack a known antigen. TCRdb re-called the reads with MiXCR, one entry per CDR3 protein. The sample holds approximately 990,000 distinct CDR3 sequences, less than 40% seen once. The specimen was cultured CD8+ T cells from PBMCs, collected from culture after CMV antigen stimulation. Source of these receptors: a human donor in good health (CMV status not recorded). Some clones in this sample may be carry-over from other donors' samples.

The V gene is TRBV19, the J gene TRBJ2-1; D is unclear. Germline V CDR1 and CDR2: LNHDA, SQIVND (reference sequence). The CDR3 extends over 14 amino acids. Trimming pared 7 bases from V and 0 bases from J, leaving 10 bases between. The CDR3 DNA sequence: TGTGCCAGTAATGACGGTGGCTCCTACAATGAGCAGTTCTTC. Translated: CASNDGGSYNEQFF. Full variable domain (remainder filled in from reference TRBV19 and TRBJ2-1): DGGITQSPKYLFRKEGQNVTLSCEQNLNHDAMYWYRQDPGQGLRLIYYSQIVNDFQKGDIAEGYSVSREKKESFPLTVTSAQKNPTAFYLCASNDGGSYNEQFFGPGTRLTVL.

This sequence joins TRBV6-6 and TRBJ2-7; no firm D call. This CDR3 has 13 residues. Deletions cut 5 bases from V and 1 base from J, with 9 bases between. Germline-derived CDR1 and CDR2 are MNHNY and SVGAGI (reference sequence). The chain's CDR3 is CASSELESYEQYF. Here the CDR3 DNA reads TGTGCCAGCAGTGAGCTGGAGTCCTACGAGCAGTACTTC.

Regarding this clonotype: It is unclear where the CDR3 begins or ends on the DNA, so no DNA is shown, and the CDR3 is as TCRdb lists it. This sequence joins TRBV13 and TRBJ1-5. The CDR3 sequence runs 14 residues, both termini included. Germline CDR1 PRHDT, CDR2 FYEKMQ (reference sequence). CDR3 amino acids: CASSPTPSDQPQHF.

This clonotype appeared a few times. The CDR3 DNA is TGTGCCACCAGTGACCCCCGTTCTATCCAGGCTAGCACAGATACGCAGTATTTT. It codes for CATSDPRSIQASTDTQYF. This chain links TRBV24-1 with TRBJ2-3; D not certain. This CDR3 spans 18 amino acids. Germline assignment: CDR1 KGHDR and CDR2 SFDVKD. V lost 4 bases, J lost 0 bases, and 19 bases lay in between.

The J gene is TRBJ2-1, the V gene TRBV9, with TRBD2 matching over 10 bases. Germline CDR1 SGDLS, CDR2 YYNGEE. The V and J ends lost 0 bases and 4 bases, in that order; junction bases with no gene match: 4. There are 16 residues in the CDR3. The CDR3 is CASSVVSGGAYNEQFF. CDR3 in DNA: TGTGCCAGCAGCGTAGTCAGCGGGGGGGCGTACAATGAGCAGTTCTTC.

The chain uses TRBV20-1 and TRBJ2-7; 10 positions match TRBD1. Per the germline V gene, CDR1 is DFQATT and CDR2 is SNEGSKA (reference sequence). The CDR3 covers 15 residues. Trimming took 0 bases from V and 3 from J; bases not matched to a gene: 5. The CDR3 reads CSARDQGTGDYEQYF. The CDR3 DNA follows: TGCAGTGCTAGAGATCAGGGGACAGGGGACTACGAGCAGTACTTC.

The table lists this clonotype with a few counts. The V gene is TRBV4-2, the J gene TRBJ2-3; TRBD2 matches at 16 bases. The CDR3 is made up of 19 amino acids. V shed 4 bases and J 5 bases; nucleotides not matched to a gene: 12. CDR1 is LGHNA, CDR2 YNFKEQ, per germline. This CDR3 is CASSLLPGLAGGQEDTQYF. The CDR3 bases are TGTGCCAGCAGCCTCCTACCGGGACTAGCGGGGGGGCAGGAAGATACGCAGTATTTT.

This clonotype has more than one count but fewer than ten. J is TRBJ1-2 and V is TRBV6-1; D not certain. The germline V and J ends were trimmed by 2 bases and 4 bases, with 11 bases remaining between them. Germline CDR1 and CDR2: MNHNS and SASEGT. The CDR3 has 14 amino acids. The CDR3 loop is CASSEIPLGYGYTF. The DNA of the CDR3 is TGTGCCAGCAGTGAAATCCCGTTAGGCTATGGCTACACCTTC.

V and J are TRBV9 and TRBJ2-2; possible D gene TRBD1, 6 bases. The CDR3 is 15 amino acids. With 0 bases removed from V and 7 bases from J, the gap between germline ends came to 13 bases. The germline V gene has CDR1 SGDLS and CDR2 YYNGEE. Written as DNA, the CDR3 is TGTGCCAGCAGCGTAGTGGGGGCGTCTAACGGGGAGCTGTTTTTT. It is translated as CASSVVGASNGELFF.

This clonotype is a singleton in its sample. The CDR3 here is CASTIGGGQTDTQYF. In DNA, the CDR3 is TGTGCCAGTACCATCGGGGGGGGGCAAACAGATACGCAGTATTTT. The chain combines TRBV19 with TRBJ2-3; 8 bases are shared with TRBD2. The CDR3 covers 15 residues. Trimming removed 7 bases from V and 3 bases from J; junction bases left unmatched: 9. Per germline, CDR1 LNHDA and CDR2 SQIVND (reference sequence). Full variable domain (missing parts from reference TRBV19 and TRBJ2-3): DGGITQSPKYLFRKEGQNVTLSCEQNLNHDAMYWYRQDPGQGLRLIYYSQIVNDFQKGDIAEGYSVSREKKESFPLTVTSAQKNPTAFYLCASTIGGGQTDTQYFGPGTRLTVL.

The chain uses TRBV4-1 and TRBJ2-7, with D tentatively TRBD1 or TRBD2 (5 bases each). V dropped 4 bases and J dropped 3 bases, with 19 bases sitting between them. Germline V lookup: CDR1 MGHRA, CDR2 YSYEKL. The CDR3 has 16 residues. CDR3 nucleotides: TGCGCCAGCAGCCTCATCGTGGGACCGACGGGCTACGAGCAGTACTTC. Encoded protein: CASSLIVGPTGYEQYF.

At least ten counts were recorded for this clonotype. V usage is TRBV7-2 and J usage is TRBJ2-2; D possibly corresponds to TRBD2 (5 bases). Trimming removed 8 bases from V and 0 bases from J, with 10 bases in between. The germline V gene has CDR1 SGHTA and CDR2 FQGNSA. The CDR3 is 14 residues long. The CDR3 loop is CASRKDSNTGELFF. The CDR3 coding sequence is TGTGCCAGCCGAAAGGACTCGAACACCGGGGAGCTGTTTTTT. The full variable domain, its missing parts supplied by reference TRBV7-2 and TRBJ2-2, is GAGVSQSPSNKVTEKGKDVELRCDPISGHTALYWYRQSLGQGLEFLIYFQGNSAPDKSGLPSDRFSAERTGGSVSTLTIQRTQQEDSAVYLCASRKDSNTGELFFGEGSRLTVL.

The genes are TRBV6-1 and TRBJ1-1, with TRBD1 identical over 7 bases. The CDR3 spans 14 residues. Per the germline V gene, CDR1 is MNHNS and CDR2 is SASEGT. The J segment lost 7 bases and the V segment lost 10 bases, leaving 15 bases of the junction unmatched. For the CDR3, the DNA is TGTGCCACACTCCCAGGGGGGGCAAGATATGAAGCTTTCTTT. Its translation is CATLPGGARYEAFF.

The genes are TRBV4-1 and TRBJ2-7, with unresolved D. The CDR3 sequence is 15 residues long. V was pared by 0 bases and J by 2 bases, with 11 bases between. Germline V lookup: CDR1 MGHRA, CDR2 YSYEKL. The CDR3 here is CASSQDGPGAYEQYV. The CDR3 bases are TGCGCCAGCAGCCAAGATGGTCCGGGCGCCTACGAGCAGTACGTC.

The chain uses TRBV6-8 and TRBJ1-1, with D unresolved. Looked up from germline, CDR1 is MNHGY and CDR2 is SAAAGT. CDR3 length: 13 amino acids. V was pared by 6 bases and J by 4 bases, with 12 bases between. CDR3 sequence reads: CASRDRVSTEAFF. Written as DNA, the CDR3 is TGTGCCAGCAGGGACCGAGTTTCCACTGAAGCTTTCTTT.

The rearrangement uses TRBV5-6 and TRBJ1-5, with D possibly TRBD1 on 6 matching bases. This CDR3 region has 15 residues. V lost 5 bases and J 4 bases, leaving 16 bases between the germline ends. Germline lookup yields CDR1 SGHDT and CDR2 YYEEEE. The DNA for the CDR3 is TGTGCCAGCAGTTCCCGCGGGGGCTTTAATCAGCCCCAGCATTTT. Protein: CASSSRGGFNQPQHF.

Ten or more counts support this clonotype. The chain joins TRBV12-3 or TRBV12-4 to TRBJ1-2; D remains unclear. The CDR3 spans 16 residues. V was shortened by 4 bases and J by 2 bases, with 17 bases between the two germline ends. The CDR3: CASSSSSPIPNYGYTF. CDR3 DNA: TGTGCCAGCAGTTCATCGTCGCCCATTCCGAACTATGGCTACACCTTC.

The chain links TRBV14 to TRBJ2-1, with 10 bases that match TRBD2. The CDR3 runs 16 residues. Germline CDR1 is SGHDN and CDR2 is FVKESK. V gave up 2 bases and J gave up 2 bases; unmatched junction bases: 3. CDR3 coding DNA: TGTGCCAGCAGCCAACAACTAGCGGGGACCTACAATGAGCAGTTCTTC. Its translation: CASSQQLAGTYNEQFF.

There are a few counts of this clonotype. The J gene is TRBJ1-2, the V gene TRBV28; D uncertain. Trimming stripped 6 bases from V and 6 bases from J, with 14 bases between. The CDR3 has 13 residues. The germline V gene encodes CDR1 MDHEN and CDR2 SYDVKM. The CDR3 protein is CASRDSTVDGYTF. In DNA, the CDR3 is TGTGCCAGCAGAGATTCTACAGTAGATGGCTACACCTTC.

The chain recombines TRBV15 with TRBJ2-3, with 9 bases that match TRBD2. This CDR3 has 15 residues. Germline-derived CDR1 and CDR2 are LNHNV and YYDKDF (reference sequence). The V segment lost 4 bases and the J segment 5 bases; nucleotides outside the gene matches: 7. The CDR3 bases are TGTGCCACCAGCACCGAGCGGGGGGCGGGAGATACGCAGTATTTT. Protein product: CATSTERGAGDTQYF.

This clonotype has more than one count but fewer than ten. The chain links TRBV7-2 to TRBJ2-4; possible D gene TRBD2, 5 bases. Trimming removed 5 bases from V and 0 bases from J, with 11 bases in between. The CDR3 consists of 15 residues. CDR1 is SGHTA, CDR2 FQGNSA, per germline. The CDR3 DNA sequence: TGTGCCAGCAGCCCGAGGGATTTAGCCAAAAACATTCAGTACTTC. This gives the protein CASSPRDLAKNIQYF.

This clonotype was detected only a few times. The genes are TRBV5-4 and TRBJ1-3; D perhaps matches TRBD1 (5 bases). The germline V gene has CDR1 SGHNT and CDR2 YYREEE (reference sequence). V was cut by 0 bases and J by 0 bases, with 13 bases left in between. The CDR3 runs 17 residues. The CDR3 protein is CASSLDEGLVSGNTIYF. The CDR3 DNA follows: TGTGCCAGCAGCTTGGACGAGGGACTGGTCTCTGGAAACACCATATATTTT.

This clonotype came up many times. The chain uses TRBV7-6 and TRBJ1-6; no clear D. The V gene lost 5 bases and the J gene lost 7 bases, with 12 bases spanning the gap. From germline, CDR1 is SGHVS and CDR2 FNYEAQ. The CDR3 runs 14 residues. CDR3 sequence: CASSLSGTNSPLHF. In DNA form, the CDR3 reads TGTGCCAGCAGCCTGAGTGGTACCAATTCACCCCTCCACTTT.

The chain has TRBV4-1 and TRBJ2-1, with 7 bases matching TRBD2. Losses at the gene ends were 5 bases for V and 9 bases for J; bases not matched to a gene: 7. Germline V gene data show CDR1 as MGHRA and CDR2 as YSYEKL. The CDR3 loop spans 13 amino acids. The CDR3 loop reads CASSGEGRGEQFF. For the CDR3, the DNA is TGCGCCAGCAGCGGGGAGGGAAGGGGTGAGCAGTTCTTC.

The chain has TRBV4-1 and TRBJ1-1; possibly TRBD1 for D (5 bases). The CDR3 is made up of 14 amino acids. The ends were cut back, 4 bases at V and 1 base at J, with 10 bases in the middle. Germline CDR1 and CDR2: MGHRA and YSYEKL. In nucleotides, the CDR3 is TGCGCCAGCAGCCCAGGGTCCGAGAACACTGAAGCTTTCTTT. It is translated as CASSPGSENTEAFF.

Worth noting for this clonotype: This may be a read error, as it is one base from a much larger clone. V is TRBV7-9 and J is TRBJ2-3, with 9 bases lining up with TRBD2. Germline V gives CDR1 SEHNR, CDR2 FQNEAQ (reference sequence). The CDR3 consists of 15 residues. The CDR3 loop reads CANSLTAGGGDTQYF. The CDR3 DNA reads TGTGCCAACAGCTTAACAGCGGGAGGAGGAGATACGCAGTATTTT. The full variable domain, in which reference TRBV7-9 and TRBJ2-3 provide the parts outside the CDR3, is DTGVSQNPRHKITKRGQNVTFRCDPISEHNRLYWYRQTLGQGPEFLTYFQNEAQLEKSRLLSDRFSAERPKGSFSTLEIQRTEQGDSAMYLCANSLTAGGGDTQYFGPGTRLTVL.

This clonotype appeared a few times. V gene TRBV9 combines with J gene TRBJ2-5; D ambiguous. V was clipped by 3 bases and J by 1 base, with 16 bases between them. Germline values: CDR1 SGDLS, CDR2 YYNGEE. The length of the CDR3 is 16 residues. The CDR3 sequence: CASSEGPVLLQETQYF. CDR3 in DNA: TGTGCCAGCAGCGAGGGTCCAGTCCTCCTCCAAGAGACCCAGTACTTC.